A selection of T cell receptor beta chains follows, all from one sample in a study of blood T cell repertoires in COVID-19. This table comes from immunoSEQ multiplex PCR, and its TCRdb copy is limited to in-frame clones, with some not included. The top ten hold about 12% of the sample, which has roughly 100,000 clones, approximately 80% seen once. The sequenced material came from peripheral blood. The receptors derive from a human donor in a cohort sampled during active COVID-19. Each CDR3 is given with its conserved first and last residue. D genes are given only for firm matches. Clone size is not always given. Where it is, it says once, few, many or a class for expanded clones.

length	V	J	D	size	CDR3	DNA
13	TRBV2	TRBJ1-6	-	-	CASLQGINSPLHF	TGTGCCAGTTTACAGGGAATTAATTCACCCCTCCACTTT
16	TRBV7-3	TRBJ2-3	-	-	CASSLRGTPSTDTQYF	TGTGCCAGCAGCTTAAGGGGGACTCCTAGCACAGATACGCAGTATTTT
14	TRBV3-1/TRBV3-2	TRBJ1-5	TRBD1	once	CASSPRQGRQPQHF	TGTGCCAGCAGCCCCCGACAGGGTCGGCAGCCCCAGCATTTT
14	TRBV3-1/TRBV3-2	TRBJ1-2	-	once	CASSQRTNNYGYTF	TGTGCCAGCAGCCAAAGGACAAACAACTATGGCTACACCTTC
14	TRBV6-6	TRBJ1-5	TRBD1	-	CASRRTGGDQPQHF	TGTGCCAGCAGACGGACAGGGGGCGATCAGCCCCAGCATTTT
14	TRBV9	TRBJ1-3	TRBD1	-	CASSRGRVGNTIYF	TGTGCCAGCAGCAGGGGGCGCGTGGGGAACACCATATATTTT
15	TRBV7-3	TRBJ1-2	-	-	CASSPVGGDPYGYTF	TGTGCCAGCAGCCCTGTCGGGGGGGACCCCTATGGCTACACCTTC
15	TRBV6-5	TRBJ2-6	-	-	CASSTTGRGANVLTF	TGTGCCAGCAGTACCACAGGGAGAGGGGCCAACGTCCTGACTTTC
18	TRBV4-2	TRBJ2-3	-	few	CASSHTFWRGQSTDTQYF	TGTGCCAGCAGCCATACATTCTGGCGGGGGCAGAGCACAGATACGCAGTATTTT
17	TRBV5-1	TRBJ2-3	TRBD2	-	CASSPLTSGGNTDTQYF	TGCGCCAGCAGCCCCTTAACTAGCGGGGGAAACACAGATACGCAGTATTTT
15	TRBV7-8	TRBJ2-2	TRBD1	once	CASSTGQDWAGELFF	TGTGCCAGCAGCACCGGACAGGATTGGGCCGGGGAGCTGTTTTTT
15	TRBV10-1	TRBJ1-6	-	-	CASSESGVQRSPLHF	TGCGCCAGCAGTGAGTCCGGGGTTCAACGGTCACCCCTCCACTTT
14	TRBV18	TRBJ1-2	-	-	CASSREESNYGYTF	TGTGCCAGCTCCCGTGAGGAATCTAACTATGGCTACACCTTC
15	TRBV15	TRBJ2-1	TRBD2	-	CATSREGRGLNEQFF	TGTGCCACCAGCAGAGAAGGGAGGGGTCTCAATGAGCAGTTCTTC
14	TRBV5-6	TRBJ2-3	TRBD2	-	CASSWTSLTDTQYF	TGTGCCAGCAGCTGGACTAGCCTCACAGATACGCAGTATTTT
18	TRBV15	TRBJ2-7	-	-	CATSRDSYGTTTSYEQYF	TGTGCCACCAGCAGAGATTCGTACGGGACAACAACCTCCTACGAGCAGTACTTC
13	TRBV5-4	TRBJ2-2	-	-	CASSFGQTGELFF	TGTGCCAGCAGCTTCGGACAGACCGGGGAGCTGTTTTTT
15	TRBV10-2	TRBJ2-7	TRBD2	once	CASGLTSGGALEQYF	TGCGCCAGCGGTCTGACTAGCGGGGGAGCTCTCGAGCAGTACTTC
14	TRBV7-9	TRBJ1-2	-	-	CASSLERVGYGYTF	TGTGCCAGCAGCTTAGAGAGGGTTGGCTATGGCTACACCTTC
17	TRBV18	TRBJ2-3	TRBD2	-	CASSPTPLAGGVDTQYF	TGTGCCAGCTCACCCACCCCCCTAGCGGGGGGGGTCGATACGCAGTATTTT
13	TRBV15	TRBJ1-2	TRBD1	-	CATSYGQGRGYTF	TGTGCCACCAGCTACGGACAGGGGAGAGGCTACACCTTC
12	TRBV11-2	TRBJ1-2	-	-	CASSLGPYGYTF	TGTGCCAGCAGCTTGGGGCCCTATGGCTACACCTTC
16	TRBV10-3	TRBJ1-2	-	-	CAITTDPDRISYGYTF	TGTGCCATCACCACAGACCCGGACAGAATAAGCTATGGCTACACCTTC
12	TRBV10-3	TRBJ2-3	-	-	CAISVTSDTQYF	TGTGCCATCAGTGTCACTAGCGATACGCAGTATTTT
15	TRBV9	TRBJ1-6	-	-	CASSGGGSYNSPLHF	TGTGCCAGCAGCGGGGGAGGGTCCTATAATTCACCCCTCCACTTT
15	TRBV4-2	TRBJ2-2	-	-	CASSQVDVGTGELFF	TGTGCCAGCAGCCAAGTAGATGTCGGTACCGGGGAGCTGTTTTTT
14	TRBV24-1	TRBJ2-7	-	-	CATSDSIGAGEQYF	TGTGCCACCAGTGATTCAATAGGGGCCGGCGAGCAGTACTTC
14	TRBV5-4	TRBJ1-1	-	-	CASTLGEGFTEAFF	TGTGCCAGCACCTTAGGAGAGGGATTCACTGAAGCTTTCTTT
12	TRBV5-1	TRBJ2-7	TRBD1	-	CASGQGVNEQYF	TGCGCCAGTGGACAGGGAGTTAACGAGCAGTACTTC
15	TRBV15	TRBJ2-4	TRBD1	-	CATSTGTEALNIQYF	TGTGCCACCAGCACCGGGACAGAAGCATTAAACATTCAGTACTTC
12	TRBV11-2	TRBJ2-1	-	-	CASSPGRGPAFF	TGTGCCAGCAGCCCCGGGAGGGGGCCCGCGTTCTTC
13	TRBV25-1	TRBJ1-2	TRBD1	-	CASRTGPGYGYTF	TGTGCCAGCAGGACAGGGCCGGGATATGGCTACACCTTC
12	TRBV4-1	TRBJ2-3	-	-	CAVRLSTDTQYF	TGCGCCGTCAGGTTAAGCACAGATACGCAGTATTTT